The rows below give T cell receptor beta chains drawn from one sample of a study of CD8+CD57+ T cells in acquired aplastic anemia. TCRdb redid the calling of the reads with MiXCR, one entry per CDR3 protein. The table has 170,000 or so distinct CDR3 sequences, about 50% seen once. Sequenced: sorted CD4+, CD8+, or CD8+CD57+ T cells (not recorded which) from PBMCs. All receptors come from a human donor with aplastic anemia. CDR3s include the opening cysteine and the closing phenylalanine or tryptophan. Some rows mark clone size as missing; the rest say once, few, many or name a class of expanded clone.

TRBV24-1 | - | CATRAGLSTDTQYF
TRBV6-1 | many | CASSDGDRGSYEQYF
TRBV5-6 | many | CASSLRDRGSYEQYF
TRBV6-5 | - | CASSYSRSSNQPQHF
TRBV20-1 | - | CSASRQGATNEQFF
TRBV7-9 | - | CASSLGMNGYTF
TRBV10-3 | - | CAISVRVALFF
TRBV2 | many | CATRRGETEAFF
TRBV19 | - | CASTTGGNTEAFF
TRBV7-2 | - | CASSPYQGLDTQYF
TRBV10-2 | - | CASRLGGQGRYEQYF
TRBV2 | - | CASRIQVGSTDTQYF
TRBV4-3 | - | CASSQGLAHEQYF
TRBV29-1 | - | CSSLAGAGTGELFF
TRBV2 | - | CASSPLSSYNSPLHF
TRBV11-1 | many | CASSSRGPGTVIYEQYF
TRBV25-1 | - | CASSRAGEASPLHF
TRBV19 | many | CATLGHTEAFF
TRBV19 | - | CASSDAGNYGYTF
TRBV19 | - | CASSSFTGTTNERPFF
TRBV2 | - | CASSGLAHTDTQYF
TRBV2 | - | CASSEGLLVYEQYF